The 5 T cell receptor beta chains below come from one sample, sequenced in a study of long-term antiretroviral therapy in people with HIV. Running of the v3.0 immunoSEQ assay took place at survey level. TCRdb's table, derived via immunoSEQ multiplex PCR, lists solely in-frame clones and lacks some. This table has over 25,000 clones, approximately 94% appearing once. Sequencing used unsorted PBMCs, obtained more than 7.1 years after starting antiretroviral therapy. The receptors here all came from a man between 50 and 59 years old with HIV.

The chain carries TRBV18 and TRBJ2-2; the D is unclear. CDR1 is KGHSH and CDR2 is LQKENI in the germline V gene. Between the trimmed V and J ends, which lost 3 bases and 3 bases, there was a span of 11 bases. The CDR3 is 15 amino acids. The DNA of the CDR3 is TGTGCCAGCTCACCGAGGCAGGCGGACACCGGGGAGCTGTTTTTT. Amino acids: CASSPRQADTGELFF.

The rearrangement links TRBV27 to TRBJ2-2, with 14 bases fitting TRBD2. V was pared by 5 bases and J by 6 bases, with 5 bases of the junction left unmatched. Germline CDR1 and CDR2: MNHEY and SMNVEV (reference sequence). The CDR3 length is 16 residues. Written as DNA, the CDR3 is TGTGCCAGCAGTATCGGGACTAGCGGGGGCGCCGGGGAGCTGTTTTTT. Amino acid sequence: CASSIGTSGGAGELFF.

The CDR3 is CASSVGPYYEQYF. The CDR3 DNA reads TGTGCCAGCAGCGTAGGGCCCTACTACGAGCAGTACTTC. The rearrangement joins TRBV9 to TRBJ2-7; D ambiguous. Trimming stripped 0 bases from V and 3 bases from J, with 7 bases between. Germline CDR1 reads SGDLS; CDR2 reads YYNGEE. The CDR3 loop spans 13 amino acids.

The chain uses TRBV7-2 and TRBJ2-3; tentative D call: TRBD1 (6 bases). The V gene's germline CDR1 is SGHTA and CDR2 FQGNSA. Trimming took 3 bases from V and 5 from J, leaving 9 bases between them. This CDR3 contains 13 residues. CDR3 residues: CASSLYREDTQYF. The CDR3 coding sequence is TGTGCCAGCAGCTTGTACAGGGAAGATACGCAGTATTTT.

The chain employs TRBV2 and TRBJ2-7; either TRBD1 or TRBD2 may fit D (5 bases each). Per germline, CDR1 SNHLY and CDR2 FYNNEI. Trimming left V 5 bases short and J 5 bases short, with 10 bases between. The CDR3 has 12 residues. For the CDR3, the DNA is TGTGCCAGCAGTTACCGGGGCCACGAGCAGTACTTC. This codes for CASSYRGHEQYF.